The following is a TCR beta chain sequence with its context. This sample is drawn from a study of cytomegalovirus exposure and HLA in healthy donors. V was shortened by 5 bases and J by 1 base, with 11 bases between the two germline ends. The CDR3 runs 14 residues. Germline values: CDR1 MNHEY, CDR2 SMNVEV (reference sequence). Amplification used 60 Vbeta primers and 13 Jbeta primers. Clones were read by immunoSEQ multiplex PCR, and TCRdb kept only the in-frame ones, dropping some. Of roughly 240,000 clones detected, around 84% appear once; the ten largest clones hold about 0.25%. This rearrangement joins TRBV27 to TRBJ2-5; unclear D gene. Sequencing was performed on PBMCs. The sequence was obtained from a girl aged 2 to 10 in good health and CMV-seronegative. The CDR3 spells CASSPDLVQETQYF. The CDR3 DNA is TGTGCCAGCAGTCCCGACTTGGTCCAAGAGACCCAGTACTTC.